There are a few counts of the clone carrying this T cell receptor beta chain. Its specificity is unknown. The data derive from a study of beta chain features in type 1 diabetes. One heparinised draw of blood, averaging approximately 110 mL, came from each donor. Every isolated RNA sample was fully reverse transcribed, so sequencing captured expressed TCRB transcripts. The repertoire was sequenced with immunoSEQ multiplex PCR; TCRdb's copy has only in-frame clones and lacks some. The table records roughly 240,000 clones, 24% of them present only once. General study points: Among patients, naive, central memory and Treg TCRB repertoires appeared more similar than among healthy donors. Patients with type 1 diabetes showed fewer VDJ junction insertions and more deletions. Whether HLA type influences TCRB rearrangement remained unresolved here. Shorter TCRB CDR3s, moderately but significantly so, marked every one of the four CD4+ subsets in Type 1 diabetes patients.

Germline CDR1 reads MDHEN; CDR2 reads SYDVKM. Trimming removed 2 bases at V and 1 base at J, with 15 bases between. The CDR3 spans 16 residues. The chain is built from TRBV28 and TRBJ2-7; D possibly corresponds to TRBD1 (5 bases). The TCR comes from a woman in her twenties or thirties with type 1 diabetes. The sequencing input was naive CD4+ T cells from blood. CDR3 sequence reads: CASSLRGRALSYEQYF. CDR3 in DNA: TGTGCCAGCAGTTTACGTGGCAGGGCACTTTCCTACGAGCAGTACTTC.